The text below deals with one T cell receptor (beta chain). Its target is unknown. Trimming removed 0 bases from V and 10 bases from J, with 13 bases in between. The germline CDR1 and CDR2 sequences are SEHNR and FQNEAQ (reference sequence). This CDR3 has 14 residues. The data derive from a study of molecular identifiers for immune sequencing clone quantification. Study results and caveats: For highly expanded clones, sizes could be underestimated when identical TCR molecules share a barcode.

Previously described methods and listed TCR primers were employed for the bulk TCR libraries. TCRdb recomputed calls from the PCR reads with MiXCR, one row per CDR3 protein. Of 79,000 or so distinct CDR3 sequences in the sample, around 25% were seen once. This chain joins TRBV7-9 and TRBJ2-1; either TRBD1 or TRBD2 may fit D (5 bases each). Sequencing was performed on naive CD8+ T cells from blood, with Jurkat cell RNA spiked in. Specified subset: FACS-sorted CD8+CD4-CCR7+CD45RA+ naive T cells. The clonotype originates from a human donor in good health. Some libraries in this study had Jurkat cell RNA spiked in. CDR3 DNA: TGTGCCAGCAGCTTAGCCGAGGGGATACGAGAGCAGTTCTTC. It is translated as CASSLAEGIREQFF.